Following are 3 T cell receptor beta chains from one sample sequenced in a study of T-cell reconstitution after alpha-beta-depleted transplantation in children. The TCRbeta library incorporated unique molecular identifiers. TCRdb recomputed calls from the PCR reads with MiXCR, one row per CDR3 protein. The sample lists about 130,000 distinct CDR3 sequences, 9.7% occurring once. The sample was PBMCs, mostly from graft donor cells, taken 180 days after TCRalphabeta/CD19-depleted stem cell transplant. The source of these receptors is a girl less than two years old who had a stem cell transplant for combined immunodeficiency, so the T cells may come from the graft donor.

The chain is built from TRBV20-1 and TRBJ2-7; D is undetermined. CDR3 length: 13 residues. The ends were cut back, 2 bases at V and 2 bases at J, with 10 bases in the middle. CDR1 and CDR2 (germline): DFQATT, SNEGSKA (reference sequence). CDR3: CSARRARTYEQYF. The CDR3 DNA is TGCAGTGCTAGAAGGGCCCGGACCTACGAGCAGTACTTC.

The sample holds a few counts of this clonotype. The J gene is TRBJ1-5, the V gene TRBV12-3 or TRBV12-4; D is possibly TRBD1 (6 bases). Trimming left V 6 bases short and J 0 bases short, with 9 bases between. The CDR3 is 14 amino acids. The CDR3: CASSRTDSNQPQHF. The DNA of the CDR3 is TGTGCCAGCAGCCGGACAGATAGCAATCAGCCCCAGCATTTT.

This clonotype was found a few times. V usage is TRBV20-1 and J usage is TRBJ2-7; perhaps D is TRBD1 or TRBD2 (5 bases each). V lost 4 bases to trimming and J lost 5 bases, with 15 bases between them. Per germline, CDR1 DFQATT and CDR2 SNEGSKA (reference sequence). This CDR3 has 13 residues. The CDR3 loop reads CSANIGAANEQYF. The CDR3 region has the DNA TGCAGTGCTAACATCGGGGCGGCCAACGAGCAGTACTTC.